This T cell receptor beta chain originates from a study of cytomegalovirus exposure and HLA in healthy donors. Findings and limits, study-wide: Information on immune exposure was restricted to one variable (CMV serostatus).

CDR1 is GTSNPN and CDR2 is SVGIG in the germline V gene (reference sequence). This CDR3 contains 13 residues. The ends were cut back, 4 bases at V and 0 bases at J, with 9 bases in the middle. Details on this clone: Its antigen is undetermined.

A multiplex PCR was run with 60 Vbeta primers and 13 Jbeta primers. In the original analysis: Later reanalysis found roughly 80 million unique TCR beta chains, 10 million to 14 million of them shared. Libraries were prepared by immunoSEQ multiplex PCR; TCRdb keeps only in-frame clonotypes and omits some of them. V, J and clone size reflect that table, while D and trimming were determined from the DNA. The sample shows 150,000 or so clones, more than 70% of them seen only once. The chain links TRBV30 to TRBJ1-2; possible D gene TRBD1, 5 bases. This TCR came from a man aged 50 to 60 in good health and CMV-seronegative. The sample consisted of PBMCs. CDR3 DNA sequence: TGTGCCTGGACTAAAGGGGCTAACTATGGCTACACCTTC. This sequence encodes CAWTKGANYGYTF. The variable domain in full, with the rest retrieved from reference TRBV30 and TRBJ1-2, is SQTIHQWPATLVQPVGSPLSLECTVEGTSNPNLYWYRQAAGRGLQLLFYSVGIGQISSEVPQNLSASRPQDRQFILSSKKLLLSDSGFYLCAWTKGANYGYTFGSGTRLTVV.